The TCR beta chain described here comes from a study of technical replicates of blood from a handful of donors. Using immunoSEQ multiplex PCR, the repertoire was profiled, and TCRdb retains in-frame clones only, with some absent. The repertoire consists of about 56,000 clones, with roughly 92% occurring once and the leading ten covering 4.3%. CDR1 SGHTA and CDR2 FQGNSA come from the germline V gene. Losses at the gene ends were 3 bases for V and 5 bases for J; bases not matched to a gene: 13. CDR3 length equals 16 residues. This chain uses TRBV7-2 with TRBJ2-7, with 7 bases identical to TRBD2. The sequenced sample was PBMCs. The receptor was derived from a human donor in good health. Some clones in this sample may be carry-over from other donors' samples. The CDR3 DNA follows: TGTGCCAGCAGCTTTTTAGACCGGTTGGGGGGGGACGAGCAGTACTTC. This codes for CASSFLDRLGGDEQYF.